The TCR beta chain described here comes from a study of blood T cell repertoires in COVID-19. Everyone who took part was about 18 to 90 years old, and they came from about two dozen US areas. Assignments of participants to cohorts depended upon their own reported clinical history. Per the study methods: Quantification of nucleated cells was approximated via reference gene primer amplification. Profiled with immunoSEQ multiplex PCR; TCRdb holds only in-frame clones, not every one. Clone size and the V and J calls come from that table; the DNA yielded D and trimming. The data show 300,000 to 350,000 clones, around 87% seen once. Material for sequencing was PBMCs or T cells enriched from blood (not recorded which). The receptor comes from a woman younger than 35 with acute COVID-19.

DNA of the CDR3: TGTGCCAGTAGTACCTCCGGGACTAGCGGGAGGGGTGAGCAGTTCTTC. The encoded protein is CASSTSGTSGRGEQFF. J is TRBJ2-1 and V is TRBV19; TRBD2 agrees at 16 bases. J gave up 9 bases and V 4 bases, and 6 bases lay outside the gene matches. Germline loops: CDR1 LNHDA, CDR2 SQIVND (reference sequence). This CDR3 comprises 16 residues.